Shown below are 17 T cell receptor beta chains from a single sample sequenced in a study of cytomegalovirus exposure and HLA in healthy donors. PCR primers comprised 60 Vbeta and 13 Jbeta primers. This table comes from immunoSEQ multiplex PCR, and its TCRdb copy is limited to in-frame clones, with some not included. This sample has 120,000 or so clones; approximately 80% occur once, and the top ten carry under 13%. The sample consisted of PBMCs. These receptors all stem from a man aged 30-40 years in good health and CMV-seropositive.

CDR3 nucleotides: TGTGCCAGCAGCCCCCGACTAGCGGGAGACGTGCAGTACTTC. Amino acid sequence: CASSPRLAGDVQYF. The chain combines TRBV7-2 with TRBJ2-7; TRBD2 agrees at 12 bases. The CDR3 consists of 14 residues. The J segment lost 9 bases and the V segment lost 5 bases, leaving 8 bases of the junction unmatched. The germline V gene has CDR1 SGHTA and CDR2 FQGNSA.

The chain has TRBV4-3 and TRBJ2-1; TRBD2 aligns across 8 bases. This CDR3 has 14 residues. The germline CDR1 and CDR2 sequences are LGHNA and YSLEER. J was trimmed by 16 bases and V by 3 bases; bases with no gene match: 14. In DNA form, the CDR3 reads TGCGCCAGCAGCCAGTCCGGGACTAGGAGCCTCCAATTCTTC. Translating it yields CASSQSGTRSLQFF.

V usage is TRBV4-3 and J usage is TRBJ2-2; perhaps TRBD1 as D (6 bases). CDR1 and CDR2 (germline): LGHNA, YSLEER. The CDR3 totals 16 residues. The V end was cut by 5 bases, the J end by 3 bases, with 16 bases between. This CDR3 reads CASSSRGTPHTGELFF. The CDR3 bases are TGCGCCAGCAGCAGCCGTGGGACACCCCACACCGGGGAGCTGTTTTTT.

The V gene is TRBV6-6, the J gene TRBJ2-3; a weak D match, TRBD2 (6 bases). V was pared by 6 bases and J by 6 bases, with 7 bases between. The CDR3 is 11 amino acids. The germline gives CDR1 MNHNY, CDR2 SVGAGI (reference sequence). CDR3 DNA: TGTGCCAGCAGGGGGAGGGATACGCAGTATTTT. Its translation is CASRGRDTQYF.

This chain joins TRBV27 and TRBJ2-1, with TRBD2 matching 8 bases. With 5 bases clipped from V and 3 bases from J, the junction kept 3 bases outside the gene matches. CDR1 and CDR2 (germline): MNHEY, SMNVEV (reference sequence). The CDR3 covers 14 residues. The DNA for the CDR3 is TGTGCCAGCAGTCCGGGACTAGTCTACAATGAGCAGTTCTTC. Amino acid sequence: CASSPGLVYNEQFF.

The V call is TRBV5-1, the J call TRBJ1-3; unclear D gene. V shed 7 bases and J shed 0 bases, with 8 bases lying between them. Germline V gene data show CDR1 as SGHRS and CDR2 as YFSETQ. This CDR3 is 13 amino acids long. In DNA, the CDR3 is TGCGCCAGCCGACTCGACTCTGGAAACACCATATATTTT. It specifies CASRLDSGNTIYF.

This clone has only a few counts. This chain uses TRBV11-2 with TRBJ1-1, with D possibly TRBD1 on 6 matching bases. The CDR3 length is 14 residues. Germline CDR1 SGHAT, CDR2 FQNNGV. V shed 5 bases and J shed 1 base, with 11 bases lying between them. The CDR3 DNA follows: TGTGCCAGCAGCGCGGACAGTCGGAACACTGAAGCTTTCTTT. Translating gives CASSADSRNTEAFF.

The chain couples TRBV18 to TRBJ2-2; D is perhaps TRBD1 (6 bases). Germline CDR1 KGHSH, CDR2 LQKENI. The CDR3 length is 15 residues. V was trimmed by 3 bases and J by 2 bases, leaving 10 bases between them. The CDR3 sequence is CASSPAGTNTGELFF. The CDR3 DNA reads TGTGCCAGCTCACCGGCAGGGACAAACACCGGGGAGCTGTTTTTT.

In its sample, this clone was seen a few times. The V call is TRBV7-2, the J call TRBJ2-1, with 11 positions matching TRBD2. Germline V lookup: CDR1 SGHTA, CDR2 FQGNSA. After removal of 5 bases from V and 5 bases from J, the junction contained 8 bases not matched to a gene. The CDR3 sequence is 16 residues long. The CDR3 sequence: CASSKRTSGSNNEQFF. The CDR3 DNA reads TGTGCCAGCAGCAAAAGGACTAGCGGGTCTAACAATGAGCAGTTCTTC.

V and J are TRBV9 and TRBJ2-5; possibly TRBD2 for D (5 bases). The CDR3 covers 16 residues. The germline V gene has CDR1 SGDLS and CDR2 YYNGEE. With 0 bases removed from V and 5 bases from J, the gap between germline ends came to 17 bases. CDR3 protein: CASSVGIGSSGETQYF. For the CDR3, the DNA is TGTGCCAGCAGCGTAGGAATAGGGAGCTCGGGGGAGACCCAGTACTTC.

V usage is TRBV27 and J usage is TRBJ2-1; TRBD2 matches at 9 bases. From germline, CDR1 is MNHEY and CDR2 SMNVEV (reference sequence). The CDR3 is made up of 16 amino acids. V trimming: 2 bases; J trimming: 8 bases; junction bases outside the gene matches: 10. The CDR3 sequence: CASSLTLAGVPHEQFF. The DNA for the CDR3 is TGTGCCAGCAGTTTAACACTAGCGGGTGTCCCCCATGAGCAGTTCTTC.

The chain joins TRBV7-2 to TRBJ2-1, with 8 bases fitting TRBD2. Germline V gene lookup returns CDR1 SGHTA and CDR2 FQGNSA. This CDR3 contains 15 residues. The V gene end was trimmed by 1 base and the J gene end by 4 bases; junction bases not matched to a gene: 3. In DNA, the CDR3 is TGTGCCAGCAGCTTAGAGGCTAGCGGGTACAATGAGCAGTTCTTC. This translates into CASSLEASGYNEQFF.

V is TRBV4-3 and J is TRBJ2-7; 7 positions agree with TRBD1. Trimming removed 1 base from V and 3 bases from J; junction bases left unmatched: 6. Germline V lookup: CDR1 LGHNA, CDR2 YSLEER. The CDR3 has 15 residues. The CDR3 reads CASSQAQGLLYEQYF. The CDR3 nucleotides read TGCGCCAGCAGCCAAGCACAGGGGTTGCTCTACGAGCAGTACTTC.

This clone was seen a few times. V and J are TRBV5-4 and TRBJ2-1, with 13 bases identical to TRBD2. Germline loops: CDR1 SGHNT, CDR2 YYREEE (reference sequence). Unmatched junction bases numbered 6, after V lost 4 bases and J lost 5 bases. This CDR3 comprises 16 residues. This chain's CDR3 is CASSLGGTSGDNEQFF. DNA for the CDR3: TGTGCCAGCAGCCTCGGGGGGACTAGCGGGGACAATGAGCAGTTCTTC.

This clone was seen only once. The gene calls are TRBV28 and TRBJ1-3; 7 bases match TRBD1. V lost 5 bases and J lost 0; bases outside the gene matches: 4. CDR1 and CDR2 from the germline V gene are MDHEN and SYDVKM. The length of the CDR3 is 15 residues. The CDR3 loop reads CASSPGTVSGNTIYF. The CDR3 DNA reads TGTGCCAGCAGTCCGGGGACAGTCTCTGGAAACACCATATATTTT.

The chain couples TRBV27 to TRBJ1-2; 9 nucleotides line up with TRBD1. Germline assignment: CDR1 MNHEY and CDR2 SMNVEV (reference sequence). V trimming: 6 bases; J trimming: 8 bases; junction bases outside the gene matches: 10. The CDR3 is made up of 14 amino acids. CDR3: CASRAWEGTGGYTF. Written as DNA, the CDR3 is TGTGCCAGCAGGGCGTGGGAAGGGACAGGGGGCTACACCTTC.

The chain is built from TRBV28 and TRBJ2-1; D is perhaps TRBD2 (5 bases). V was clipped by 6 bases and J by 9 bases, with 12 bases between them. This CDR3 region has 12 residues. The germline V gene encodes CDR1 MDHEN and CDR2 SYDVKM. Written as DNA, the CDR3 is TGTGCCAGCAGCTCTAGCAGCAGTGAGCAGTTCTTC. Protein: CASSSSSSEQFF.